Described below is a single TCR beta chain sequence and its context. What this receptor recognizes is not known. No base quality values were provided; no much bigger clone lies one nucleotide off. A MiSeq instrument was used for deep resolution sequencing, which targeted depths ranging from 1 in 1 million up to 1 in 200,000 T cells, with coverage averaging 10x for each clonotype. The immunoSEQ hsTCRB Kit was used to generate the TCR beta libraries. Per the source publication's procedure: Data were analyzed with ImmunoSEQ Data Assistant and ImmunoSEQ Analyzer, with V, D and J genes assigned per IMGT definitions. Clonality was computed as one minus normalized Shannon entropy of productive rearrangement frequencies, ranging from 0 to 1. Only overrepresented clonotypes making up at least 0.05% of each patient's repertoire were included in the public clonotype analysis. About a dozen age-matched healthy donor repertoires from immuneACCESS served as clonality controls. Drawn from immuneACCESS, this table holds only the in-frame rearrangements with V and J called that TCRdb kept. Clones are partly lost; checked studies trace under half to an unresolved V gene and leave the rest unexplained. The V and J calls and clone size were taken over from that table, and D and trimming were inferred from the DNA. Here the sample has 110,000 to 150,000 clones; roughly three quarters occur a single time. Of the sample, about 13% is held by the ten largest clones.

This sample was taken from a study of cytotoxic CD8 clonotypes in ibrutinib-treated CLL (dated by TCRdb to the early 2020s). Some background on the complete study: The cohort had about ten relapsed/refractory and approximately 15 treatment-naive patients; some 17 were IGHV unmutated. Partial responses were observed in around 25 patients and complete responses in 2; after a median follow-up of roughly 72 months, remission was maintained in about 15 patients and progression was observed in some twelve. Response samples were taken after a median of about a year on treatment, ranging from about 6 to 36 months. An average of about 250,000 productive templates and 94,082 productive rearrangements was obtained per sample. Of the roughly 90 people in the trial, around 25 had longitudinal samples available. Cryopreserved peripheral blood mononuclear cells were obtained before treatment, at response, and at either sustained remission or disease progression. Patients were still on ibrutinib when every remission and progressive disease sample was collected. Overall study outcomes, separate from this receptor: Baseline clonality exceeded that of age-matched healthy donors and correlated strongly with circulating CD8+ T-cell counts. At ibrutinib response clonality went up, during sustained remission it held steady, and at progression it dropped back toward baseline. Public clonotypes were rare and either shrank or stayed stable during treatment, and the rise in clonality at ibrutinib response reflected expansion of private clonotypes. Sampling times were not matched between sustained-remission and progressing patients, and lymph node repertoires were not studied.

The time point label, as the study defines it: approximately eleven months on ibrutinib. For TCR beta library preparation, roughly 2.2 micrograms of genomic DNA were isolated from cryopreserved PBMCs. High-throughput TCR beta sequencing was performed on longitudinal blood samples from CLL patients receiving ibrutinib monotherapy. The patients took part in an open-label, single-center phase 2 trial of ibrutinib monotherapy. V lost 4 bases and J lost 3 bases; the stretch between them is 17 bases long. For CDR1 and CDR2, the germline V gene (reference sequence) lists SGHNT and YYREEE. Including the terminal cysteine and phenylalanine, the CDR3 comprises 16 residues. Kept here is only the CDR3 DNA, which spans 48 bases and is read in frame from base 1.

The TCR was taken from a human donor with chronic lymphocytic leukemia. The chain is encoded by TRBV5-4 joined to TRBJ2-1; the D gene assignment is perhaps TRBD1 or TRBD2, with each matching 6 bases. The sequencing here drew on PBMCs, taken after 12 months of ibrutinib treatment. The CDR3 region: CASSSFRGLVYNEQFF. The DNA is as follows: TGTGCCAGCAGCAGCTTTCGGGGGCTAGTCTACAATGAGCAGTTCTTC. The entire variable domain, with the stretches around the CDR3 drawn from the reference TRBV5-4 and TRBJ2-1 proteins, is ETGVTQSPTHLIKTRGQQVTLRCSSQSGHNTVSWYQQALGQGPQFIFQYYREEENGRGNFPPRFSGLQFPNYSSELNVNALELDDSALYLCASSSFRGLVYNEQFFGPGTRLTVL.